Reported below is one T cell receptor beta chain. This clone was counted between two and nine times. There is no known antigen for this receptor. No clone much larger than this one lies a single base away; base qualities are absent. This sample was included in a study of cytomegalovirus exposure and HLA in healthy donors (dated by TCRdb to the late 2010s). A note on the overall study: An earlier analysis of some 600 of the donors reported under 300 Gb of sequence data and 95 million to 130 million unique TCR beta sequences obtained from about 170 million T cells. The number of donors typed differed by locus, with about 620-630 for A, B, C, DRB1 and DQB1, 522 for DQA1, approximately 580 for DPA1, and around 450 for DPB1. A later genetic analysis used genome-wide SNP genotypes for about 60% of the roughly 670 donors, treating that subset as a discovery cohort. The study was designed to test whether signatures of past pathogen exposure could be identified by cataloging public T cell receptors. A separate validation cohort of 90 to 150 different subjects was used in addition to the roughly 700-subject first cohort. An early release that covered more than 550 HLA-typed donors contained approximately 300 gigabases of sequencing data and 85 million to 100 million unique TCR sequences. High-throughput TCR immunosequencing, statistical association of individual TCRs with disease status, and machine learning were combined to predict cytomegalovirus infection status. Roughly five DR-DQ haplotypes were treated as single units for association and clustering because of strong linkage in the cohort. Of the roughly 400 genotyped donors, 65% to 90% fell in the genetic ancestry cluster associated with self-reported Caucasian donors. An earlier analysis of 500 to 650 of the donors applied high-throughput TCR beta sequencing to assess whether each TCR beta V gene segment acted as functional or pseudogenic. Every discovery cohort repertoire had been produced on one sequencing platform. In the later analysis, no new phenotypic data were used to find candidate immune exposures; instead, reliance was placed on TCR beta sequences and their occurrence across donors. The study profiled the T cell repertoires of 500 to 800 subjects by immunosequencing and related them to cytomegalovirus serostatus. Alongside the repertoire data, information on donor age, sex, ethnicity and CMV serostatus was compiled. To study patterns of TCR occurrence, a later analysis re-analyzed previously published TCR beta repertoires from around 700 donors and added high-resolution HLA genotyping. Both class I and class II loci were covered by HLA typing, at four-digit resolution. Across some 400 genotyped donors of the cohort, an average of about 220,000 unique TCR beta nucleotide sequences per donor were sequenced, and roughly a sixth of those sequences were non-productive. General findings and caveats noted by the study authors: Most TCR sequences were observed very rarely across donors, whereas some public TCRs were present in many individuals. The classifier was reported to diagnose cytomegalovirus status with high specificity and sensitivity in both the original cohort and the validation cohort. Some IMGT-functional V segments, including TRBV6-2 and TRBV6-3, could not be told apart with the 87-base-pair reads, so those segments were excluded. According to a later analysis, TCR association rates differed among HLA loci, with DRB1 alleles showing the most associated TCRs and HLA-C alleles showing the fewest. In the study, some 180 TCR beta chains were listed as associated with cytomegalovirus. Compared with equally common non-associated chains, HLA-associated TCR beta chains in a later analysis were more clonally expanded and had lower generation probabilities. A cluster of highly shared sequence variants was judged likely to represent a technical artifact of the sequencing pipeline. Because HLA typing was unavailable for some donors at each locus, only the typed subset was used in association tests. When HLA alleles, especially DR and DQ, strongly co-occurred, TCR associations were difficult to assign to individual alleles. In a later genetic analysis, a missense DCLRE1C variant was associated with V-gene and J-gene trimming of TCR beta chains, and the association was replicated in an independent cohort. According to a later analysis, most CMV-associated TCR beta chains appeared to be HLA-restricted, and the HLA associations seemed to be driven largely by CMV exposure. This cohort had only TCR beta chains sequenced, and the lack of alpha or paired-chain data limited which features could be detected. The presence/absence analyses assumed that sequencing depth was roughly uniform across donors, and that assumption may not be true. In a later analysis, several top co-occurrence clusters were reported to appear linked to parvovirus B19, influenza, CMV and Epstein-Barr virus. Specific HLA alleles were associated with over 15,000 TCR beta sequences at a false discovery rate of 0.05 in a later analysis. It was suggested by the authors that the approach could potentially be generalized to other disease states and immunological phenotypes. In an earlier analysis of under 600 of the donors, most TCR beta V segments were observed in productive rearrangements about 87% or about 30% of the time, broadly matching IMGT annotations. Correlated functional status among segregating V segments might be attributable to linkage disequilibrium, but an unknown experimental factor could not be ruled out. A further reported finding was that TCR beta sequences accurately predicted the HLA-A and HLA-B alleles for most subjects in the first cohort. A few of the identified cytomegalovirus-associated TCR beta chains were confirmed in vitro to be specific for cytomegalovirus antigens. For the cohort, immune exposure information was limited to CMV serostatus. Because counts were too low, about 18 rarely observed V segments, including chromosome 9 orphons, were excluded from the earlier analysis of around 640 of the donors. In a later genetic analysis, fewer N-insertions in productive TCRs were reported among donors in an Asian-associated ancestry cluster than the roughly 700-donor mean.

The cohort was made up of under 800 healthy bone marrow donors. At the time of sampling, all cohort members were nominally healthy, though unrecorded immune exposures were likely present. The donor tested CMV seronegative, placing the donor among the roughly 400 seronegative members of the cohort. A peripheral blood sample was collected from each donor, and TCR beta sequencing was performed on peripheral blood mononuclear cells. Genomic DNA extraction from the blood cell samples was performed with the Qiagen DNeasy Blood Extraction Kit. The library was obtained by the immunoSEQ multiplex PCR assay. For the multiplex PCR, a mixture combining 60 forward primers for TCR Vbeta segments and 13 reverse primers for TCR Jbeta segments was used. Amplification of the CDR3 region of rearranged TCR beta genes was performed with a multiplex PCR assay on genomic DNA. Amplified TCR beta libraries were sequenced as 87-base-pair reads on the Illumina HiSeq System. On the study's bioinformatics: In a later analysis, tens of millions of unique TCR beta chains were counted across the approximately 670 repertoires, and roughly 11 million of these chains were shared by at least two donors. Raw reads were error-corrected and collapsed into unique sequences with a nearest-neighbor algorithm that merged closely related sequences to remove PCR and sequencing errors. Alignment of CDR3 sequences to IMGT reference sequences was used to assign V, D and J gene segments. For a sequence to be retained, a match of at least six nucleotides to both a V gene segment and a J gene segment was required. Rearrangements were classified as productive when the CDR3 lacked stop codons and remained in frame with V and J, and all other rearrangements were classified as non-productive. CDR3 was defined according to IMGT convention as the region running from the second conserved V-encoded cysteine to the conserved J-encoded phenylalanine. Sequences without an unambiguous match to a single V gene segment were excluded from the earlier analysis of 587 of the donors. An earlier analysis of fewer than 750 of the donors called V segments functional above 56.7% productive rearrangements and segregating when the between-donor standard deviation exceeded 5%. A statistical classification framework was built for diagnosing cytomegalovirus status from the catalog of TCR beta chain sequences. V and J gene assignment, in a later analysis, came from comparing TCR nucleotide sequences with IMGT/GENE-DB human TR gene sequences. Using the TCRdist pipeline, a later analysis assigned CDR3 sequences along with most-parsimonious VDJ recombination scenarios. In a later analysis, each TCR beta chain was defined by its CDR3 amino acid sequence together with its V-gene family, and reads without a unique V-gene family were excluded. To address suspected cross-contamination and a sequencing artifact, a later analysis removed around 590 highly shared, low-generation-probability nucleotide sequences. In a later analysis, a clonal expansion index for each public chain was calculated from normalized within-repertoire ranks of inferred template counts. Generation probabilities in a later analysis came from a VDJ recombination model fitted to out-of-frame rearrangements, and those results were checked against IGoR. Hypergeometric tests were used in a later analysis to score TCR-TCR, TCR-HLA and TCR-CMV co-occurrence, with a repertoire-size bias correction applied to the TCR pairs. To estimate false discovery rates, a later analysis permuted the HLA or CMV assignments 20 times. In a later analysis, co-occurring TCRs were grouped using DBSCAN, and TCRdist sequence similarity was added for clustering within HLA-allele-positive subsets. For co-occurrence clustering, repertoires with fewer than 30,000 or more than 120,000 public chains were excluded, along with roughly five repertoires with anomalous nucleotide sharing. The immuneACCESS repertoire file appears here via TCRdb, limited to in-frame rearrangements. These files lack a portion of the clones; in checked studies, under half of the deficit traces to unresolved V genes, and the cause of the others is not known. Clonal size and the V and J genes are those of that table, whereas D and trimming came from the DNA. This sample is represented by over 150,000 clones; 74% of them were singletons. 2.1% of the sample rests with the top ten.

As encoded in the germline V gene (reference sequence), CDR1 is SEHNR while CDR2 is FQNEAQ. The junction shows trimming of 5 bases on V and 4 bases on J, plus 11 bases between the germline ends. Spanning cysteine to phenylalanine, the CDR3 consists of 13 amino acids. Solely the CDR3 DNA is kept, with 39 bases framed from the first base. The receptor was derived from a man between 25 and 39 years old in good health and CMV-seronegative. The chain was built from TRBV7-9 and TRBJ1-1; a weak D assignment points to TRBD1 (5 bases agree). The sample was PBMCs. The CDR3 loop reads CASSPGGGTEAFF. The nucleotide sequence is given as TGTGCCAGCAGCCCCGGGGGAGGCACTGAAGCTTTCTTT. The full variable domain, with segments outside the CDR3 supplied by the reference TRBV7-9 and TRBJ1-1 proteins, appears as DTGVSQNPRHKITKRGQNVTFRCDPISEHNRLYWYRQTLGQGPEFLTYFQNEAQLEKSRLLSDRFSAERPKGSFSTLEIQRTEQGDSAMYLCASSPGGGTEAFFGQGTRLTVV.